This TCR beta chain was observed in a study of monozygotic twins with inflammatory bowel disease. Study-level results: On the inverse Simpson index, IBD patients scored lower for TCRbeta diversity than healthy co-twins. T cell subtypes that differed could not be told apart.

The authors drew approximately 2.5 ml of blood from each donor. Points on this clonotype: What it recognizes is unknown.

Germline loops: CDR1 SNHLY, CDR2 FYNNEI. This CDR3 contains 15 residues. The UMIs contained a 6-nucleotide sample barcode. They were added by template switching during cDNA synthesis. Reanalyzing the 5' RACE reads, TCRdb keeps one entry per CDR3 protein, without DNA. In total, the table holds 200,000 to 250,000 distinct CDR3 sequences. Sequenced material: blood. V is TRBV2 and J is TRBJ1-4; TCRdb proposes TRBD1, but this gene call is untestable without DNA. This TCR was recovered from a human donor with ulcerative colitis or Crohn's disease, or a healthy co-twin of an affected twin (not recorded which). CDR3 residues: CASSSPVGINEKLFF.